This TCR beta chain derives from a study of metastatic and nonmetastatic thyroid tumors. Study context: Comparison of repertoires was carried out across blood and tumor or nodule tissue from malignant and benign thyroid patients.

TCRdb re-called the PCR reads via MiXCR. The sample gives about 16,000 clones, about a sixth of which show up once; approximately 15% is in the top ten. Thyroid surgery took place with no prior treatment in any patient. The V end lost 1 base, the J end lost 3 bases, and 7 bases lay between the germline ends. The CDR3 has 15 amino acids. The germline V gene has CDR1 MNHNS and CDR2 SASEGT. This clone is medium-sized in the sample. V is TRBV6-1 and J is TRBJ1-6; no clear D gene. Sequencing was carried out using blood. This clonotype originated in a female donor with papillary thyroid cancer or a benign thyroid nodule (not recorded which). Some clones in this sample may be carry-over from other donors' samples. CDR3 in DNA: TGTGCCAGCAGTGAAGGACTTTACTATAATTCACCCCTCCACTTT. Its translation: CASSEGLYYNSPLHF.